What follows are 15 T cell receptor beta chains derived from one specimen sequenced in a study of beta chain features in type 1 diabetes. Their antigens remain unidentified. Points from the study as a whole: Across all four CD4+ subsets, people with type 1 diabetes showed modestly shorter TCRB CDR3s.

Expressed TCRB transcripts were sequenced after all isolated RNA was converted to cDNA. Profiling relied on immunoSEQ multiplex PCR, and the TCRdb table lists in-frame clones only, not all of them. This table holds nearly 700,000 clones, about an eighth found once. Sequencing was carried out using naive CD4+ T cells from blood. All receptors derive from a man younger than 35 with type 1 diabetes.

Only a few counts were recorded for this clone. The rearrangement links TRBV5-6 to TRBJ1-5; D not certain. This CDR3 spans 15 amino acids. With 1 base removed from V and 11 bases from J, the gap between germline ends came to 19 bases. Germline V gene sequence: CDR1 SGHDT, CDR2 YYEEEE. This CDR3 reads CASSLTGGETKAQHF. Here the CDR3 DNA reads TGTGCCAGCAGCTTGACTGGCGGGGAAACGAAAGCCCAGCATTTT. Variable domain in full (rest from reference TRBV5-6 and TRBJ1-5): DAGVTQSPTHLIKTRGQQVTLRCSPKSGHDTVSWYQQALGQGPQFIFQYYEEEERQRGNFPDRFSGHQFPNYSSELNVNALLLGDSALYLCASSLTGGETKAQHFGDGTRLSIL.

This clone was seen a few times. The chain employs TRBV28 and TRBJ2-5; TRBD2 matches at 7 bases. The length of the CDR3 is 14 residues. With 6 bases clipped from V and 2 bases from J, the junction kept 6 bases outside the gene matches. Germline V gives CDR1 MDHEN, CDR2 SYDVKM. In DNA form, the CDR3 reads TGTGCCAGCAGCCGACTAGCTCCACAAGAGACCCAGTACTTC. The encoded protein is CASSRLAPQETQYF.

The chain carries TRBV7-8 and TRBJ1-4; D is ambiguous. Germline values: CDR1 SGHVS, CDR2 FQNEAQ. Trimming stripped 5 bases from V and 8 bases from J, with 9 bases between. This CDR3 contains 12 residues. The CDR3 reads CASSLTDEKLFF. The CDR3 nucleotides read TGTGCCAGCAGCCTAACGGACGAAAAACTGTTTTTT.

This clone came up a few times. The V gene is TRBV2, the J gene TRBJ2-3; 9 positions agree with TRBD2. Germline CDR1 is SNHLY and CDR2 is FYNNEI. The CDR3 contains 13 residues. Trimming took 5 bases from V and 12 from J; bases not matched to a gene: 9. The CDR3 DNA reads TGTGCCAGCAGTTCTACTAGCGGGTCCAGCCAGTATTTT. This encodes CASSSTSGSSQYF.

This chain uses TRBV30 with TRBJ2-3; the D is unclear. The CDR3 sequence is 12 residues long. Germline V gene sequence: CDR1 GTSNPN, CDR2 SVGIG (reference sequence). V lost 5 bases, J lost 9 bases, and 15 bases lay in between. The CDR3 loop is CAWAPGPLTQYF. The DNA for the CDR3 is TGTGCCTGGGCGCCCGGGCCTTTGACGCAGTATTTT.

The J gene is TRBJ2-1, the V gene TRBV4-1; D unclear. This CDR3 has 12 amino acids. Germline-derived CDR1 and CDR2 are MGHRA and YSYEKL. Trimming left V 1 base short and J 6 bases short, with 4 bases between. The CDR3 sequence is CASSQVINEQFF. Written as DNA, the CDR3 is TGCGCCAGCAGCCAAGTCATCAATGAGCAGTTCTTC.

Here the CDR3 DNA reads TGTGCCAGCAGCCCTCCGGGGGACATTCAGTACTTC. Its protein is CASSPPGDIQYF. This chain uses TRBV25-1 with TRBJ2-4; TRBD2 is a possible D gene (6 bases). The germline V and J ends were trimmed by 6 bases and 8 bases, with 11 bases remaining between them. The CDR3 runs to 12 residues. Germline V gene data show CDR1 as MGHDK and CDR2 as SYGVNS.

The chain carries TRBV29-1 and TRBJ2-5; D is tentatively TRBD1 or TRBD2 (6 bases each). This CDR3 comprises 13 residues. CDR1 is SQVTM, CDR2 ANQGSEA, per germline. Trimming took off 7 bases at V and 5 bases at J, with 17 bases between the two ends. For the CDR3, the DNA is TGCAGCGCGCTTAGGGGGGCGGGTGAGACCCAGTACTTC. Translating gives CSALRGAGETQYF.

This clone has just a few counts. The chain recombines TRBV29-1 with TRBJ1-1; possible D gene TRBD1, 6 bases. CDR1 is SQVTM, CDR2 ANQGSEA, per germline. The CDR3 is made up of 14 amino acids. V gave up 4 bases and J gave up 1 base, with 13 bases separating them. The CDR3: CSVAWGQSNTEAFF. The DNA of the CDR3 is TGCAGCGTTGCCTGGGGGCAGTCGAACACTGAAGCTTTCTTT.

This clone was picked up a small number of times. The chain combines TRBV15 with TRBJ2-2; 7 bases are shared with TRBD2. CDR1 and CDR2 (germline): LNHNV, YYDKDF (reference sequence). V trimming: 0 bases; J trimming: 1 base; junction bases outside the gene matches: 8. There are 18 residues in the CDR3. The CDR3, as DNA: TGTGCCACCAGCAGAGACCCCCCGGCTAGCGGGAACACCGGGGAGCTGTTTTTT. Translated: CATSRDPPASGNTGELFF. The full variable domain, with the rest looked up from reference TRBV15 and TRBJ2-2, is DAMVIQNPRYQVTQFGKPVTLSCSQTLNHNVMYWYQQKSSQAPKLLFHYYDKDFNNEADTPDNFQSRRPNTSFCFLDIRSPGLGDTAMYLCATSRDPPASGNTGELFFGEGSRLTVL.

This clone has more than one count but fewer than ten. CDR3 nucleotide sequence: TGTGCCAGCAGTCCAGGGCAGGGAGGCTACACCTTC. Protein sequence: CASSPGQGGYTF. The rearrangement links TRBV7-9 to TRBJ1-2; TRBD1 might be the D (5 bases). This CDR3 contains 12 residues. With 6 bases removed from V and 8 bases from J, the gap between germline ends came to 13 bases. The germline gives CDR1 SEHNR, CDR2 FQNEAQ (reference sequence).

In this sample, this clone turned up a few times. The V gene is TRBV5-6, the J gene TRBJ2-3; TRBD2 agrees at 15 bases. Germline assignment: CDR1 SGHDT and CDR2 YYEEEE. This CDR3 spans 19 amino acids. Trimming removed 3 bases from V and 4 bases from J; junction bases left unmatched: 12. Here the CDR3 reads CASSSGLAGGLSPPDTQYF. The DNA for the CDR3 is TGTGCCAGCAGCTCGGGACTAGCGGGGGGTCTATCCCCCCCAGATACGCAGTATTTT.

This clone was seen a handful of times. V gene TRBV7-3 combines with J gene TRBJ1-2; D gene uncertain. The V and J ends lost 10 bases and 4 bases respectively, with 13 bases between them. Germline-derived CDR1 and CDR2 are SGHTA and FQGTGA. There are 12 residues in the CDR3. The CDR3 reads CATLGRSYGYTF. As DNA, the CDR3 is TGTGCCACCCTGGGGAGGTCCTATGGCTACACCTTC.

This clone was observed a few times. The chain uses TRBV19 and TRBJ2-5; 7 bases map to TRBD1. Trimming removed 5 bases from V and 1 base from J; junction bases left unmatched: 4. CDR1 is LNHDA and CDR2 is SQIVND in the germline V gene (reference sequence). The CDR3 extends over 14 amino acids. The CDR3 here is CASSPGQIQETQYF. CDR3 nucleotide sequence: TGTGCCAGTAGTCCGGGACAGATCCAAGAGACCCAGTACTTC. Variable domain in full (rest from reference TRBV19 and TRBJ2-5): DGGITQSPKYLFRKEGQNVTLSCEQNLNHDAMYWYRQDPGQGLRLIYYSQIVNDFQKGDIAEGYSVSREKKESFPLTVTSAQKNPTAFYLCASSPGQIQETQYFGPGTRLLVL.

This clone was counted a few times. The V call is TRBV30, the J call TRBJ1-1; D uncertain. V was cut by 0 bases and J by 9 bases, with 8 bases left in between. There are 11 residues in the CDR3. Germline-derived CDR1 and CDR2 are GTSNPN and SVGIG (reference sequence). The CDR3 spells CAWSVGPQAFF. The CDR3 nucleotides are TGTGCCTGGAGTGTAGGACCCCAAGCTTTCTTT.